This TCR beta chain was documented in a study of cytomegalovirus exposure and HLA in healthy donors. The study, taken as a whole, reports: After further analysis at a later stage, roughly 16,000 TCR beta sequences were associated with HLA alleles at 0.05 false discovery rate. Most subjects had HLA-A and HLA-B alleles reportedly predicted accurately by TCR beta sequences. Relative to equally common others, HLA-associated TCR beta chains showed greater clonal expansion in a later analysis.

This clone has only one observation. Its specificity is not known. Donors counted as nominally healthy when sampled, yet unrecorded immune exposures were likely. Germline V gene lookup returns CDR1 SGHRS and CDR2 YFSETQ. Deletions cut 4 bases from V and 8 bases from J, with 13 bases between. CDR3 length equals 13 residues. Researchers ran the PCR with 60 Vbeta and 13 Jbeta primers. The data were produced by immunoSEQ multiplex PCR, yet TCRdb's version contains in-frame clones alone and is incomplete. The sample consists of fewer than 200,000 clones, about 86% of them appearing once. The sequencing input was PBMCs. This TCR was sampled from a woman aged 25-40 years in good health and CMV-seronegative. The rearrangement joins TRBV5-1 to TRBJ2-1; the D gene is possibly TRBD2 (7 bases). CDR3 coding DNA: TGCGCCAGCAGCGCCGGCGGGGGCGATGAGCAGTTCTTC. It codes for CASSAGGGDEQFF.